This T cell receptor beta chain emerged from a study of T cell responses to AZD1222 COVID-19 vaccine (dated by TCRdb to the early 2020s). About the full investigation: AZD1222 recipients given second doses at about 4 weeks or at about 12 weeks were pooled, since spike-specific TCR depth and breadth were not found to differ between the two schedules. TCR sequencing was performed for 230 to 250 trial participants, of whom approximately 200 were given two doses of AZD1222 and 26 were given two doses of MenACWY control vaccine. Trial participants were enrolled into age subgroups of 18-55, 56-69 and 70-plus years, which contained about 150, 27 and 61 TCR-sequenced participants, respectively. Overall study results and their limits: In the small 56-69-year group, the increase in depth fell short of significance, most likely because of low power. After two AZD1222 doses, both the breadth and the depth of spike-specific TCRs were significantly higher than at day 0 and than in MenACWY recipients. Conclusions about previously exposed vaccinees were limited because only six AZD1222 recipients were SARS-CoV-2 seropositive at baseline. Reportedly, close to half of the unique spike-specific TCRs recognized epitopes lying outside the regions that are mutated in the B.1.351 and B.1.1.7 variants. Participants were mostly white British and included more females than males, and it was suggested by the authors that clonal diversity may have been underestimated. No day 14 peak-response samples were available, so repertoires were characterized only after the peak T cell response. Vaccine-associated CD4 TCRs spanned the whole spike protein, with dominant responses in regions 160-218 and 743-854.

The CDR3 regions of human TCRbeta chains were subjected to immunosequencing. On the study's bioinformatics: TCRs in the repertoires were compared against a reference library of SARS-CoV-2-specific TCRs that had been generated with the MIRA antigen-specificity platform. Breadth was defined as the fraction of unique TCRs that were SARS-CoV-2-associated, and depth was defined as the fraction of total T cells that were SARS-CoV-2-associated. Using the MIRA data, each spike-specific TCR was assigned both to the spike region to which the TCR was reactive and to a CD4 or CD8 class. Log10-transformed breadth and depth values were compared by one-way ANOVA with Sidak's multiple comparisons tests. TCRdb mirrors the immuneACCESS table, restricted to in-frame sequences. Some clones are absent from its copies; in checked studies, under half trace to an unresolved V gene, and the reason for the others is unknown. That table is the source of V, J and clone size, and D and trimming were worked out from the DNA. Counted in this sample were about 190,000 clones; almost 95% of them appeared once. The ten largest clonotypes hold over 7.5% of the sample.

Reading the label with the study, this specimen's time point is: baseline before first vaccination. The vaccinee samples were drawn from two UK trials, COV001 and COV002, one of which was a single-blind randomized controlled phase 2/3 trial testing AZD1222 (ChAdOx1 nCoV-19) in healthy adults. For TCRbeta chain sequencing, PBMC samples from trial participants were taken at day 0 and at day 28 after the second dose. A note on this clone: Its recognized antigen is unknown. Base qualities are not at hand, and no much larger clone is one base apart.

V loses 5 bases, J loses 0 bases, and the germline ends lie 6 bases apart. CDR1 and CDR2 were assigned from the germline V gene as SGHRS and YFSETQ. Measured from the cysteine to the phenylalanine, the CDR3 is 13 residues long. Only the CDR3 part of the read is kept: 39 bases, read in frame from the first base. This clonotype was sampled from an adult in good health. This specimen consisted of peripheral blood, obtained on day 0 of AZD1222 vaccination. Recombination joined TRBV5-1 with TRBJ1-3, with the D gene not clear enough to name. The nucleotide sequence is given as TGCGCCAGCAGACAGAACTCTGGAAACACCATATATTTT. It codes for CASRQNSGNTIYF.